This T cell receptor (beta chain) was sequenced for a study of molecular identifiers for immune sequencing clone quantification. Overall study context: Five aliquots were made in replicates from the RNA of about 20,000 or 100,000 naive CD8 cells, and four were sequenced. The study's findings and limits: With a barcode shared among identical TCR molecules, highly expanded clone sizes could be underestimated.

Using its own MiXCR run on the PCR reads, TCRdb lists one record per CDR3 protein. Of around 470,000 distinct CDR3 sequences in the sample, roughly 26% were seen once. Naive CD8 libraries were made from about 20,000 to 1,000,000 sorted cells, and they used 10%, 30% or 50% RNA. Naive CD8 T cell sorting was performed on the CD8+CD4-CCR7+CD45RA+ phenotype. The table lists this clonotype with a count of one. Its specificity is not known. The germline CDR1 and CDR2 sequences are DFQATT and SNEGSKA (reference sequence). The CDR3 consists of 14 residues. V lost 3 bases and J lost 4; bases outside the gene matches: 7.

The receptor was isolated from a human donor in good health. Some libraries in this study had Jurkat cell RNA spiked in. The sequenced material came from naive CD8+ T cells from blood, with Jurkat cell RNA spiked in. The subset is: FACS-sorted CD8+CD4-CCR7+CD45RA+ naive T cells. This chain joins TRBV20-1 and TRBJ2-7, with TRBD2 identical over 9 bases. This CDR3 reads CSASRVAGAYEQYF. CDR3 coding DNA: TGCAGTGCTAGTAGGGTAGCGGGGGCTTACGAGCAGTACTTC.